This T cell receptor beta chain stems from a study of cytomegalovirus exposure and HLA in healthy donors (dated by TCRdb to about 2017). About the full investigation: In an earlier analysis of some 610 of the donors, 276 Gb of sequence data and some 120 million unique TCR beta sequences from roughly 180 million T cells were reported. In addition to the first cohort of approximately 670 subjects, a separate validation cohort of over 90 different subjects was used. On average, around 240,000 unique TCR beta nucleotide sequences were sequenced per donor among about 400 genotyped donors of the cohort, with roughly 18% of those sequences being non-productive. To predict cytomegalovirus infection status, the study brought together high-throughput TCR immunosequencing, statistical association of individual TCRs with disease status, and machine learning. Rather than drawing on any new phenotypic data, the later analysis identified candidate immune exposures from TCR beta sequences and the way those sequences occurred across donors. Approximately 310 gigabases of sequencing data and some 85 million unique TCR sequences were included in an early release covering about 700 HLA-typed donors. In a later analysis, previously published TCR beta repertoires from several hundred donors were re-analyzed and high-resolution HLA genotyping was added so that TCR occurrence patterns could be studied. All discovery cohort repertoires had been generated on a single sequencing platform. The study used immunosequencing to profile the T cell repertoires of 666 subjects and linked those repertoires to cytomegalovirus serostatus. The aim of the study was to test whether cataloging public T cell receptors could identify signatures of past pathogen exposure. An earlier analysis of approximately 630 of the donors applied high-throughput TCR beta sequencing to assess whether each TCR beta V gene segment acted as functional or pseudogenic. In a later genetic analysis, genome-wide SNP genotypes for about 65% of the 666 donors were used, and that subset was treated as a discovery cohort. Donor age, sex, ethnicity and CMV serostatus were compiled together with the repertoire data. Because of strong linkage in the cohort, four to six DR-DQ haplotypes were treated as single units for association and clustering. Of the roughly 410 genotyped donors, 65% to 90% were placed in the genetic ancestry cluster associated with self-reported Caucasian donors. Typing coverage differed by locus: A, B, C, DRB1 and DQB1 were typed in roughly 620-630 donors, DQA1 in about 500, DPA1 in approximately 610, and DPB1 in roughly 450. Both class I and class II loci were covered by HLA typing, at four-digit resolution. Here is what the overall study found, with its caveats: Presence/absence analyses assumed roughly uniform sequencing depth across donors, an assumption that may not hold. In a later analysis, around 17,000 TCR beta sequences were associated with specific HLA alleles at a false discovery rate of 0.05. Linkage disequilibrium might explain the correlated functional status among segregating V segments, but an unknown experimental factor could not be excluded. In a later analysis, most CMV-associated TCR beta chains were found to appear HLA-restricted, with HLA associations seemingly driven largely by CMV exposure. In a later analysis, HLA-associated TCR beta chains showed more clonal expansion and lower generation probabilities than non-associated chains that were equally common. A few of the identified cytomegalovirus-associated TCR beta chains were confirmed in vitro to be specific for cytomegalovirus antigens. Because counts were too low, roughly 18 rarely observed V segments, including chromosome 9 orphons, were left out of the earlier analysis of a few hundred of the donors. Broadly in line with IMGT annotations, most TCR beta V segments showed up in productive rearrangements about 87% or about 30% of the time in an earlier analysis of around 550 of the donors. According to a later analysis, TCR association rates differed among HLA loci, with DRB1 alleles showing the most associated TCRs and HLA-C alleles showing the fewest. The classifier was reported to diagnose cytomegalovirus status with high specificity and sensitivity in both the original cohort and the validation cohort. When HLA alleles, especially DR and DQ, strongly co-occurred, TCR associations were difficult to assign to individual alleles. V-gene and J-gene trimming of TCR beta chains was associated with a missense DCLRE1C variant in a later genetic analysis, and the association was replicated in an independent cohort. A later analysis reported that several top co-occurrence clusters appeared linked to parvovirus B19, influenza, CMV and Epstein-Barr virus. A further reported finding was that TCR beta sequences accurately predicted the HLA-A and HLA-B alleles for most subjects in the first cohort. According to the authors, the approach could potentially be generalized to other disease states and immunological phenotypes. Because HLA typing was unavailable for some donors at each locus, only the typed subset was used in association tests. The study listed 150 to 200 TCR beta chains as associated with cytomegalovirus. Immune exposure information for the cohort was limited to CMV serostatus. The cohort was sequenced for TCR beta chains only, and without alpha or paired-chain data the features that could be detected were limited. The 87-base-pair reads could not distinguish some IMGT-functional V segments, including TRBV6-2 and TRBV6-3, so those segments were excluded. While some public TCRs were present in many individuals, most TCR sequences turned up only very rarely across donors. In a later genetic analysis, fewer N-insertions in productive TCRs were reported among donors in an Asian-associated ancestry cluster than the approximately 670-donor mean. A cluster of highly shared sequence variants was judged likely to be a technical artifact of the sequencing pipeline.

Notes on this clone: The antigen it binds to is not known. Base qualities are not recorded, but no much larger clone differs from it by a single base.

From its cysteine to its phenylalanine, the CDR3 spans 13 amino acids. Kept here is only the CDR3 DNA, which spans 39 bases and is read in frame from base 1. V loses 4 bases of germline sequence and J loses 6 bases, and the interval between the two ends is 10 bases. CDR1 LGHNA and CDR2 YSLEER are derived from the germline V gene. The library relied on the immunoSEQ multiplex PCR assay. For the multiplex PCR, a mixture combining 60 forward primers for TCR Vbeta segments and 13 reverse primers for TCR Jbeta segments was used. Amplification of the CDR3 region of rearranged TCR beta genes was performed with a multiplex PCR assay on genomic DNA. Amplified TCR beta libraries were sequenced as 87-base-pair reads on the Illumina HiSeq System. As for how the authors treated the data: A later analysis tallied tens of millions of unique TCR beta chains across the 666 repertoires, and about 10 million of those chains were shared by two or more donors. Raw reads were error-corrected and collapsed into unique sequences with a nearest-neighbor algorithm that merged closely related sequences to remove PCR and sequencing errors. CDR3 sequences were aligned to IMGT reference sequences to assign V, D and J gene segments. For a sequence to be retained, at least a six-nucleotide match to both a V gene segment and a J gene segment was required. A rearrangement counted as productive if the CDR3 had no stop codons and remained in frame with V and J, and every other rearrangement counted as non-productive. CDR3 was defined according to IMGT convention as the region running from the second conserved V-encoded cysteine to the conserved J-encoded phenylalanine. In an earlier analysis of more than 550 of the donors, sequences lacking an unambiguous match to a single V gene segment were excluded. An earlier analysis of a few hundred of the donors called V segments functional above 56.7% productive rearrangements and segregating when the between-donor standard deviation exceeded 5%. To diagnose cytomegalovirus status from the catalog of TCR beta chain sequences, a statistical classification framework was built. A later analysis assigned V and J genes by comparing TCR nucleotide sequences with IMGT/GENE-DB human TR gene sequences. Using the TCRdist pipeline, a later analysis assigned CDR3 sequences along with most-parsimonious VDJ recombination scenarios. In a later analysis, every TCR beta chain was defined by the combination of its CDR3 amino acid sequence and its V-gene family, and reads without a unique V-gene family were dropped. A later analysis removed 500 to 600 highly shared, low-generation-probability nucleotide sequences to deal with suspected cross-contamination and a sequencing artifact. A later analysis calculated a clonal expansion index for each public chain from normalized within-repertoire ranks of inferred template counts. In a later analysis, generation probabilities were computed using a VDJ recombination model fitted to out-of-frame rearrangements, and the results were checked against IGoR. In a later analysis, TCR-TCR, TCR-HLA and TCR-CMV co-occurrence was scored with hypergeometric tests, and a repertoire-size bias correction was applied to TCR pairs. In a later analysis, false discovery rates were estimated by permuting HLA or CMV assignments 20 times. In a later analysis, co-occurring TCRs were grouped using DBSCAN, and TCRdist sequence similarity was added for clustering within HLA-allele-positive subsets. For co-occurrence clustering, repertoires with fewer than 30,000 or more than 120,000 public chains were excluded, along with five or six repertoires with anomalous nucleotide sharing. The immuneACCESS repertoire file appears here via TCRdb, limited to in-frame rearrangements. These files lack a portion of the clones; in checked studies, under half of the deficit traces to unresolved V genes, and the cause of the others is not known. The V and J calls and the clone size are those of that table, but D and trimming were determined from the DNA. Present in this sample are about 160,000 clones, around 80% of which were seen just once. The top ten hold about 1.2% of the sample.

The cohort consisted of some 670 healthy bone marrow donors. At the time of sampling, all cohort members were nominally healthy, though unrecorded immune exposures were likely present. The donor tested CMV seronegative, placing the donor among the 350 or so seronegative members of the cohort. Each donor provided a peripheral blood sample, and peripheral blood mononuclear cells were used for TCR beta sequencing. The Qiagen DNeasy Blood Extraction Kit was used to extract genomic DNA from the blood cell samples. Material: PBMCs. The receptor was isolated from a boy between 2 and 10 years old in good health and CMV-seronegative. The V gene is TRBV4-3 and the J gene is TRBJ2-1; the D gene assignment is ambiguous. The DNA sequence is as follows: TGCGCCAGCAGCCCAAGCACTACCAATGAGCAGTTCTTC. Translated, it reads CASSPSTTNEQFF.